The 11 T cell receptor beta chains below come from one sample, sequenced in a study of blood T cells in healthy people across ages. A second PCR of about 6 to 12 cycles used a sample-barcoded 5' primer and a J-beta primer mix. In TCRdb, the 5' RACE reads were re-called with MiXCR into one record per CDR3 protein. The profile shows about 1.6 million distinct CDR3 sequences, around 36% of them singletons. The sequenced material came from blood. These receptors all stem from a woman aged 25 to 45 in good health.

This clonotype was observed a handful of times. V and J are TRBV6-1 and TRBJ2-5, with TRBD2 matching over 8 bases. The CDR3 has 14 amino acids. Germline assignment: CDR1 MNHNS and CDR2 SASEGT. V trimming: 7 bases; J trimming: 3 bases; junction bases outside the gene matches: 7. This chain's CDR3 is CASTGGVPKETQYF. DNA of the CDR3: TGTGCCAGCACCGGGGGGGTACCAAAAGAGACCCAGTACTTC.

This clonotype was seen ten or more times. The chain joins TRBV10-3 to TRBJ2-5; D is unclear. Trimming took off 2 bases at V and 3 bases at J, with 7 bases between the two ends. Germline CDR1 and CDR2: ENHRY and SYGVKD. This CDR3 has 13 residues. CDR3 region: CAISEVREETQYF. The CDR3 DNA follows: TGTGCCATCAGTGAGGTCAGAGAAGAGACCCAGTACTTC.

This rearrangement joins TRBV27 to TRBJ1-2, with a tentative D call TRBD1 (6 bases). This CDR3 contains 14 residues. Germline V gene data show CDR1 as MNHEY and CDR2 as SMNVEV (reference sequence). The V gene lost 0 bases and the J gene lost 4 bases, with 9 bases spanning the gap. The CDR3 DNA reads TGTGCCAGCAGTTTATCGACAGGCCTCTATGGCTACACCTTC. It specifies CASSLSTGLYGYTF.

V usage is TRBV9 and J usage is TRBJ2-3, with D perhaps matching TRBD1 or TRBD2 (5 bases each). Trimming stripped 3 bases from V and 2 bases from J, with 13 bases between. This CDR3 is 15 amino acids long. CDR1 is SGDLS and CDR2 is YYNGEE in the germline V gene. DNA of the CDR3: TGTGCCAGCAGCGAGAGAGTGGGGGTCACAGATACGCAGTATTTT. Its translation is CASSERVGVTDTQYF.

In its sample, this clonotype was seen a few times. The chain uses TRBV11-2 and TRBJ1-1; D uncertain. V gave up 1 base and J gave up 4 bases, with 13 bases separating them. Germline V gene sequence: CDR1 SGHAT, CDR2 FQNNGV. This CDR3 has 15 residues. CDR3 loop: CASSLGSGSVTEAFF. The CDR3 coding sequence is TGTGCCAGCAGCTTAGGAAGCGGCAGTGTCACTGAAGCTTTCTTT.

The chain joins TRBV25-1 to TRBJ1-2; no clear D. The germline CDR1 and CDR2 sequences are MGHDK and SYGVNS. V lost 3 bases and J lost 1, with 9 bases in between. CDR3 length equals 14 residues. The CDR3 region has the DNA TGTGCCAGCAGTGAGAGGCGCGGTAACTATGGCTACACCTTC. It is translated as CASSERRGNYGYTF.

This chain links TRBV12-3 or TRBV12-4 with TRBJ1-5, with D unclear. Trimming shortened V by 5 bases and J by 7 bases, and 9 bases separated the two germline ends. The CDR3 loop spans 12 amino acids. The CDR3 is CASSRGVQPQHF. The CDR3 bases are TGTGCCAGCAGTCGCGGGGTACAGCCCCAGCATTTT.

A remark on this clonotype: This may be a read error, as it is one base from a much larger clone. The V gene is TRBV4-1, the J gene TRBJ1-2; weak D call: TRBD1 (5 bases). The CDR3 sequence is 15 residues long. Germline CDR1 reads MGHRA; CDR2 reads YSYEKL. The V gene lost 2 bases and the J gene lost 8 bases, with 18 bases spanning the gap. The CDR3: CASSQSLQGSGGYTF. CDR3 in DNA: TGCGCCAGCAGCCAATCACTGCAGGGAAGTGGAGGCTACACCTTC.

The V call is TRBV11-1, the J call TRBJ1-1; D might be TRBD1 (6 bases). V was pared by 10 bases and J by 2 bases, with 17 bases between. The germline V gene has CDR1 SGHAT and CDR2 FQDESV (reference sequence). This CDR3 comprises 14 residues. The CDR3 DNA sequence: TGTGCCAACACCCTGGGACAAACCAACACTGAAGCTTTCTTT. Translated: CANTLGQTNTEAFF. The variable domain in full, completed from reference TRBV11-1 and TRBJ1-1, reads EAEVAQSPRYKITEKSQAVAFWCDPISGHATLYWYRQILGQGPELLVQFQDESVVDDSQLPKDRFSAERLKGVDSTLKIQPAELGDSAMYLCANTLGQTNTEAFFGQGTRLTVV.

The chain has TRBV7-3 and TRBJ2-5; D gene ambiguous. Trimming cost V 0 bases and J 1 base, with 9 bases left between them. This CDR3 has 15 amino acids. Germline V CDR1 and CDR2: SGHTA, FQGTGA. DNA for the CDR3: TGTGCCAGCAGCTTAACGTTTGACTCCCAAGAGACCCAGTACTTC. This translates into CASSLTFDSQETQYF.

The chain uses TRBV15 and TRBJ2-7; D is undetermined. V was trimmed by 5 bases and J by 1 base, leaving 12 bases between them. Germline values: CDR1 LNHNV, CDR2 YYDKDF (reference sequence). The CDR3 contains 14 residues. CDR3 loop: CATSDQTDSYEQYF. As DNA, the CDR3 is TGTGCCACCAGCGATCAGACTGATTCCTACGAGCAGTACTTC.